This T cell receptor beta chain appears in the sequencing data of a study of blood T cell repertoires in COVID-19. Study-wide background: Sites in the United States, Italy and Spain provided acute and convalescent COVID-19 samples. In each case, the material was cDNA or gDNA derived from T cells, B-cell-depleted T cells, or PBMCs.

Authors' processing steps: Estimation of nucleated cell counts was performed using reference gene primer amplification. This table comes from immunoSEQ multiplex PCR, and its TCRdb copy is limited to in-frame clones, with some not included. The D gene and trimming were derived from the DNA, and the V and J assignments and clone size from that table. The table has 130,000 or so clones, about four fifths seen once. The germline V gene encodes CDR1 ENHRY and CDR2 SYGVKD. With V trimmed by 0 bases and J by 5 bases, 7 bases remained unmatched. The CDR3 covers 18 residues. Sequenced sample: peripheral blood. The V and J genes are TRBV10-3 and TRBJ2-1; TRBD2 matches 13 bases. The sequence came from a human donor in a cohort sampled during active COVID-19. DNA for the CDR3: TGTGCCATCAGTGAGTCCCGACTAGCGGGGGGCACACACAATGAGCAGTTCTTC. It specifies CAISESRLAGGTHNEQFF.